What follows describes a single T cell receptor beta chain. The antigen remains undetermined. V shed 6 bases, J shed 3 bases, and the junction held 7 bases outside the gene matches. The CDR3 runs 15 residues. Germline V CDR1 and CDR2: MNHEY, SVGAGI. The data were obtained in a study of cytomegalovirus exposure and HLA in healthy donors. Study background: The study placed approximately 80% of its 398 genotyped donors in the Caucasian-associated ancestry cluster. Findings and limits, study-wide: Later on, an analysis tied 15,000 to 20,000 TCR beta sequences to HLA alleles at 0.05 false discovery rate. Reportedly, diagnosis of cytomegalovirus status by the classifier showed high specificity and sensitivity.

The primer mix had 60 Vbeta and 13 Jbeta primers. Assay used: immunoSEQ multiplex PCR; TCRdb lists only in-frame clones, some missing. The sample table includes just over 150,000 clones. The chain employs TRBV6-5 and TRBJ2-4; 8 bases are a match to TRBD2. The sequenced material came from PBMCs. The TCR originated in a woman between 55 and 75 years old in good health and CMV-seronegative. CDR3 bases: TGTGCCAGCAGAACCGGGGGGGCCGGCAAAAACATTCAGTACTTC. It yields the protein CASRTGGAGKNIQYF.